This T cell receptor beta chain is drawn from a study of blood T cell repertoires in COVID-19. Study overall: Whether acute or convalescent, the COVID-19 samples came from the United States, Italy and Spain.

Trimming stripped 3 bases from V and 2 bases from J, with 10 bases between. CDR1 KGHDR and CDR2 SFDVKD come from the germline V gene. This CDR3 has 16 residues. Assay: immunoSEQ multiplex PCR; the TCRdb copy retains only in-frame clones and omits some. The table shows 200,000 to 300,000 clones, with over 80% occurring only once. The chain combines TRBV24-1 with TRBJ2-6; D gene unclear. Sequenced: peripheral blood. The sequence came from a woman aged 55-70 years with active or convalescent COVID-19. The CDR3 DNA sequence: TGTGCCACCAGTGATCGACACACGACTGGGGCCAACGTCCTGACTTTC. Translating gives CATSDRHTTGANVLTF.